The clone carrying this T cell receptor (beta chain) was detected ten times or more. The sample is drawn from a study of T cells in Graves' hyperthyroidism and ophthalmopathy. TCR beta CDR3 regions were amplified from RNA transcripts. Primed by the HTBI set, a first-round RT-PCR was run on the TCR CDR3. TCRdb fed the multiplex PCR reads into MiXCR, producing one record per CDR3 protein. The table lists some 760,000 distinct CDR3 sequences, 11% to 15% of them singletons. Trimming pared 0 bases from V and 4 bases from J, leaving 4 bases between. The V gene's germline CDR1 is SGDLS and CDR2 YYNGEE. This CDR3 contains 12 residues.

This TCR was sampled from a woman younger than 35 with Graves' hyperthyroidism. Sequences were obtained from blood. The genes are TRBV9 and TRBJ1-2; D gene ambiguous. CDR3 bases: TGTGCCAGCAGCGTAGCCCCCTATGGCTACACCTTC. Translating gives CASSVAPYGYTF.